Reported below is one T cell receptor (beta chain). The target antigen is unknown. Measured with immunoSEQ multiplex PCR; TCRdb has only the in-frame clones, and not every one. The table lists about 81,000 clones, roughly 90% of them singletons. This entry is derived from a study of Tregs in tolerant kidney transplant recipients. General observations from the study: Nucleotide sequences could not be compared across some patients' samples due to primer changes. Few patients were studied, so findings need validation in larger groups. No direct test of biological reproducibility was done here.

Recipients received nonmyeloablative bone marrow transplants from related graft donors, with transient mixed chimerism. Unstimulated Tregs (CD4+CD25+CD127-) and CD4+CD25- non-Tregs were sorted from PBMCs. Specimen: CD4+ T cells from blood (PBMCs), collected 24 months after the transplant. The TCR originated in a human patient who received a combined kidney and bone marrow transplant. The graft donor may be the source of some T cells.

CDR3 in DNA: TGCGCCAGCAGCTTGGCCCGGCGTAGCGAGATCGGGGAGCTGTTTTTT. Protein sequence: CASSLARRSEIGELFF. V is TRBV5-1 and J is TRBJ2-2; tentative D call: TRBD2 (5 bases). The CDR3 runs to 16 residues. Trimming shortened V by 0 bases and J by 7 bases, and 16 bases separated the two germline ends. Germline V gene sequence: CDR1 SGHRS, CDR2 YFSETQ.